This T cell receptor beta chain was sequenced during a study of T cell repertoires in cytomegalovirus infection. Study as a whole: Use of recently identified HLA-C-restricted and well-studied HLA-B-restricted CMV epitopes was part of the study. Indications of both CMV infection and matching HLA type were provided by public TCR beta signatures.

This clonotype has more than one count but fewer than ten. Its antigen is as yet unknown. Study-level findings and limits: Dominating the ex vivo response were HLA-C-restricted CMV-specific TCR beta clonotypes.

TCRdb passed the reads through MiXCR, listing each CDR3 protein once. This table has about 830,000 distinct CDR3 sequences, less than 35% appearing once. Germline V gene sequence: CDR1 SGHRS, CDR2 YFSETQ. The germline V and J ends were trimmed by 0 bases and 2 bases, with 9 bases remaining between them. CDR3 length: 14 residues. This TCR derives from a human donor in good health (CMV status not recorded). Some clones in this sample may be carry-over from other donors' samples. This chain connects TRBV5-1 to TRBJ2-7, with unresolved D. Here the sequenced sample was cultured CD8+ T cells from PBMCs, taken from culture after CMV antigen stimulation. The CDR3 region has the DNA TGCGCCAGCAGCTTGGAGCCAGTAACCTACGAGCAGTACTTC. Protein sequence: CASSLEPVTYEQYF.